These 23 T cell receptor beta chains were sequenced from one sample in a study of T cell repertoires in cytomegalovirus infection. Their antigens are not known. TCRdb reanalysed the reads using MiXCR and keeps one entry per CDR3 protein. This sample has about 20,000 distinct CDR3 sequences, with around 40% found just once. Here the sequenced sample was CD8+ T cells from cultured PBMCs, taken from culture after CMV antigen stimulation. The receptor source for this set is a human donor in good health (CMV status not recorded). Some clones in this sample may be carry-over from other donors' samples.

In its sample, this clonotype was seen many times. J is TRBJ2-7 and V is TRBV12-3 or TRBV12-4; 10 bases align to TRBD1. The junction had 7 bases not matched to a gene; V was cut back by 2 bases and J by 3 bases. The CDR3 contains 16 residues. CDR3 sequence (DNA): TGTGCCAGCAGTTTAAGCGAAGGACAGGGGGTCTACGAGCAGTACTTC. Its translation: CASSLSEGQGVYEQYF.

The genes are TRBV7-9 and TRBJ1-1; 11 positions agree with TRBD1. Germline V gene data show CDR1 as SEHNR and CDR2 as FQNEAQ (reference sequence). J gave up 7 bases and V 3 bases, and 7 bases lay outside the gene matches. The CDR3 has 15 amino acids. The CDR3 nucleotides are TGTGCCAGCAGCTTCGGACAGGGGGCAACCATTGAAGCTTTCTTT. Protein: CASSFGQGATIEAFF.

This chain joins TRBV28 and TRBJ2-7, with 7 bases fitting TRBD1. The germline gives CDR1 MDHEN, CDR2 SYDVKM. This CDR3 has 15 amino acids. J lost 2 bases, V lost 6 bases, and 10 bases had no gene match. The CDR3, as DNA: TGTGCCAGCAGGTCCGGGACAGAGGCTCCCTACGAGCAGTACTTC. As protein: CASRSGTEAPYEQYF.

The table lists this clonotype with a few counts. The chain couples TRBV2 to TRBJ2-1; D remains ambiguous. The CDR3 runs 11 residues. V lost 3 bases to trimming and J lost 7 bases, with 4 bases between them. CDR1 is SNHLY, CDR2 FYNNEI, per germline. The CDR3 DNA reads TGTGCCAGCAGTGACGAGAATGAGCAGTTCTTC. Translation gives CASSDENEQFF. Full variable domain (missing parts from reference TRBV2 and TRBJ2-1): EPEVTQTPSHQVTQMGQEVILRCVPISNHLYFYWYRQILGQKVEFLVSFYNNEISEKSEIFDDQFSVERPDGSNFTLKIRSTKLEDSAMYFCASSDENEQFFGPGTRLTVL.

The chain has TRBV11-2 and TRBJ2-7; 7 bases align to TRBD2. From germline, CDR1 is SGHAT and CDR2 FQNNGV. There are 16 residues in the CDR3. Trimming removed 0 bases from V and 1 base from J; junction bases left unmatched: 6. The CDR3 loop is CASSLDRAAGSYEQYF. Written as DNA, the CDR3 is TGTGCCAGCAGCTTAGATCGCGCAGCGGGGTCCTACGAGCAGTACTTC.

V gene TRBV7-2 combines with J gene TRBJ2-1; D possibly corresponds to TRBD2 (6 bases). CDR3 size: 15 residues. Trimming cost V 2 bases and J 5 bases, with 13 bases left between them. The V gene's germline CDR1 is SGHTA and CDR2 FQGNSA. In DNA, the CDR3 is TGTGCCAGCAGCTTAATAGCCGGGGGAAACAATGAGCAGTTCTTC. Amino acid sequence: CASSLIAGGNNEQFF.

This clonotype was observed many times. The rearrangement links TRBV28 to TRBJ2-1; no clear D. CDR1 and CDR2 from the germline V gene are MDHEN and SYDVKM. Deletions cut 3 bases from V and 7 bases from J, with 10 bases between. This CDR3 contains 13 residues. This chain's CDR3 is CASSFYLPNEQFF. CDR3 DNA sequence: TGTGCCAGCAGTTTCTACCTCCCGAATGAGCAGTTCTTC.

The V and J genes are TRBV7-8 and TRBJ2-5; a weak D match, TRBD1 (6 bases). V lost 4 bases to trimming and J lost 1 base, with 16 bases between them. The germline V gene has CDR1 SGHVS and CDR2 FQNEAQ. The CDR3 runs to 16 residues. CDR3 amino acids: CASSSVIQGFQETQYF. As DNA, the CDR3 is TGTGCCAGCAGCTCGGTTATACAGGGATTCCAAGAGACCCAGTACTTC.

The gene calls are TRBV4-1 and TRBJ1-4; possible D gene TRBD1, 5 bases. This CDR3 is 15 amino acids long. Looked up from germline, CDR1 is MGHRA and CDR2 is YSYEKL. V was shortened by 0 bases and J by 10 bases, with 15 bases between the two germline ends. In nucleotides, the CDR3 is TGCGCCAGCAGCCAAGATCGGGGACTGATCCTAAAACTGTTTTTT. Its protein product is CASSQDRGLILKLFF.

The chain is built from TRBV2 and TRBJ2-5, with TRBD2 matching over 7 bases. Germline V gene data show CDR1 as SNHLY and CDR2 as FYNNEI. Germline trimming cut 8 bases from V and 0 bases from J; bases unmatched to any gene: 12. This CDR3 contains 16 residues. The CDR3 coding sequence is TGTGCCAGCGGGGTCAGGAGCGGGAACTACCAAGAGACCCAGTACTTC. Translating gives CASGVRSGNYQETQYF.

The V call is TRBV28, the J call TRBJ1-5, with 7 positions matching TRBD1. Germline-derived CDR1 and CDR2 are MDHEN and SYDVKM. The CDR3 sequence is 18 residues long. Germline trimming cut 8 bases from V and 0 bases from J; bases unmatched to any gene: 16. CDR3 amino acids: CASGGHRGRGYSNQPQHF. The DNA for the CDR3 is TGTGCCAGCGGGGGGCACAGGGGAAGAGGCTATAGCAATCAGCCCCAGCATTTT.

This clonotype has only a few counts. The chain joins TRBV27 to TRBJ1-5, with a possible D match to TRBD1 (6 bases). The CDR3 extends over 15 amino acids. Germline V gene data show CDR1 as MNHEY and CDR2 as SMNVEV (reference sequence). V gave up 5 bases and J gave up 3 bases, with 14 bases separating them. CDR3 sequence (DNA): TGTGCCAGCAGTCCCGGACAGCAAATCAATCAGCCCCAGCATTTT. Encoded protein: CASSPGQQINQPQHF.

The chain is built from TRBV5-1 and TRBJ2-7; a possible D gene is TRBD1 (6 bases). The CDR3 is 14 residues long. CDR1 and CDR2 (germline): SGHRS, YFSETQ. Trimming took 1 base from V and 3 from J, leaving 11 bases between them. CDR3 protein: CASSLQGQVYEQYF. The CDR3 nucleotides read TGCGCCAGCAGCTTGCAGGGACAAGTCTACGAGCAGTACTTC.

There are a few counts of this clonotype. The chain is built from TRBV28 and TRBJ1-5, with 11 bases fitting TRBD1. V lost 4 bases, J lost 6 bases, and 11 bases stayed unmatched. Germline CDR1 is MDHEN and CDR2 is SYDVKM. This CDR3 comprises 17 residues. This CDR3 reads CASSSDRGQFGSQPQHF. The CDR3, as DNA: TGTGCCAGCAGTTCGGACAGGGGGCAGTTCGGAAGTCAGCCCCAGCATTTT.

This clonotype was seen more than once but under ten times. The chain carries TRBV7-9 and TRBJ2-1; TRBD1 matches 9 bases. After removal of 10 bases from V and 0 bases from J, the junction contained 10 bases not matched to a gene. CDR3 length equals 16 residues. Germline CDR1 SEHNR, CDR2 FQNEAQ (reference sequence). The CDR3 region has the DNA TGTGCCACCGACGTACAGGGGGCGTCCTCCTACAATGAGCAGTTCTTC. This codes for CATDVQGASSYNEQFF.

The genes are TRBV7-2 and TRBJ2-7; unclear D gene. Trimming cost V 3 bases and J 2 bases, with 2 bases left between them. CDR1 SGHTA and CDR2 FQGNSA come from the germline V gene. This CDR3 contains 11 residues. The CDR3 sequence: CASSFAYEQYF. In nucleotides, the CDR3 is TGTGCCAGCAGCTTCGCCTACGAGCAGTACTTC.

This clonotype has only a few counts. The V call is TRBV9, the J call TRBJ2-5; 8 nucleotides match TRBD2. Germline CDR1 is SGDLS and CDR2 is YYNGEE. V lost 1 base, J lost 4 bases, and 9 bases stayed unmatched. The CDR3 contains 16 residues. CDR3 in amino acids: CASSVTNGRAGETQYF. CDR3 in DNA: TGTGCCAGCAGCGTAACAAACGGGAGGGCGGGAGAGACCCAGTACTTC.

This clonotype occurred a few times. CDR3 protein: CAISESMAGSYNEQFF. CDR3 DNA: TGTGCCATCAGTGAGTCGATGGCGGGGTCCTACAATGAGCAGTTCTTC. This sequence joins TRBV10-3 and TRBJ2-1; maybe TRBD2 (6 bases). In germline, CDR1 is ENHRY, CDR2 SYGVKD. The V gene lost 0 bases and the J gene lost 1 base, with 10 bases spanning the gap. This CDR3 is built from 16 residues.

This clonotype was picked up a small number of times. The CDR3 is CASSLERQRPNEKLFF. CDR3 nucleotide sequence: TGTGCCAGCAGCTTAGAGAGGCAGAGGCCTAATGAAAAACTGTTTTTT. This rearrangement joins TRBV7-8 to TRBJ1-4, with unresolved D. The CDR3 is 16 amino acids. V gave up 1 base and J gave up 3 bases, with 12 bases separating them. The germline V gene encodes CDR1 SGHVS and CDR2 FQNEAQ. Based on the CDR3 plus reference TRBV7-8 and TRBJ1-4, the full variable domain is GAGVSQSPRYKVAKRGQDVALRCDPISGHVSLFWYQQALGQGPEFLTYFQNEAQLDKSGLPSDRFFAERPEGSVSTLKIQRTQQEDSAVYLCASSLERQRPNEKLFFGSGTQLSVL.

This clonotype was seen a handful of times. V is TRBV7-6 and J is TRBJ2-2; weak D call: TRBD1 (7 bases). Germline V gene data show CDR1 as SGHVS and CDR2 as FNYEAQ. V was trimmed by 0 bases and J by 5 bases, leaving 13 bases between them. The CDR3 runs to 16 residues. CDR3 bases: TGTGCCAGCAGCTTAGCACCAGGGGGGTTAACCGGGGAGCTGTTTTTT. It yields the protein CASSLAPGGLTGELFF.

Only one count was recorded for this clonotype. The CDR3 here is CASSVPTRDRDAEQYF. DNA for the CDR3: TGTGCCAGCAGTGTCCCCACCCGGGACAGGGATGCCGAGCAGTACTTC. The rearrangement uses TRBV6-1 and TRBJ2-7; the match to TRBD1 covers 9 bases. CDR3 length: 16 residues. V gave up 4 bases and J gave up 6 bases; unmatched junction bases: 13. Germline values: CDR1 MNHNS, CDR2 SASEGT.

This chain links TRBV7-2 with TRBJ1-2, with 8 bases identical to TRBD1. Germline assignment: CDR1 SGHTA and CDR2 FQGNSA. Losses at the gene ends were 4 bases for V and 5 bases for J; bases not matched to a gene: 6. There are 14 residues in the CDR3. The CDR3 loop reads CASSWRDRQYGYTF. DNA of the CDR3: TGTGCCAGCAGCTGGAGGGACAGGCAGTATGGCTACACCTTC.

The chain combines TRBV3-1 with TRBJ2-7; D remains unclear. V lost 5 bases and J 2 bases, leaving 7 bases between the germline ends. The CDR3 loop spans 12 amino acids. From germline, CDR1 is LGHDT and CDR2 YNNKEL (reference sequence). The CDR3 region is CASSKDPYEQYF. DNA of the CDR3: TGTGCCAGCAGCAAGGACCCCTACGAGCAGTACTTC.